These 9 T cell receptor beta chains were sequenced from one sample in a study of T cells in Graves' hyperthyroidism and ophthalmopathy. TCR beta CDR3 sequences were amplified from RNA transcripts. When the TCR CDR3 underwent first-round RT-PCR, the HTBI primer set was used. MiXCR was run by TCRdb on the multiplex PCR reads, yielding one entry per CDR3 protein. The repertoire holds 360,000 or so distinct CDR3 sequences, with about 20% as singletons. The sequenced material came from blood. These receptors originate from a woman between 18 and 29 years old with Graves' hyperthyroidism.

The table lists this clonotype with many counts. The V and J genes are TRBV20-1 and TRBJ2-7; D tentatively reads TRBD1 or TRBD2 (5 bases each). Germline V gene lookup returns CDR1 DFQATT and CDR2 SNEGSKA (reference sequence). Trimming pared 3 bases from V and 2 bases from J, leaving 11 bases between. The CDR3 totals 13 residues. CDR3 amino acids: CSARGPMTYEQYF. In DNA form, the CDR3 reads TGCAGTGCTAGGGGACCGATGACCTACGAGCAGTACTTC.

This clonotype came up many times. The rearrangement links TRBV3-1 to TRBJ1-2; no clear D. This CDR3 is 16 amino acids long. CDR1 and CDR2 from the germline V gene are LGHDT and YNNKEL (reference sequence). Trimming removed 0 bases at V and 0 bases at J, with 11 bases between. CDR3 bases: TGTGCCAGCAGCCAAGATGTGGTAAGGACTAACTATGGCTACACCTTC. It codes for CASSQDVVRTNYGYTF.

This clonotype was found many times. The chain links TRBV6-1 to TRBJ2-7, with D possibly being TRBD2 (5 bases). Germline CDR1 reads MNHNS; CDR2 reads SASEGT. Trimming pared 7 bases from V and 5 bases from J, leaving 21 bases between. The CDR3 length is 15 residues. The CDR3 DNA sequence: TGTGCCAGCATGCCGGTTGGTACGGGGAGCGACGAGCAGTACTTC. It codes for CASMPVGTGSDEQYF.

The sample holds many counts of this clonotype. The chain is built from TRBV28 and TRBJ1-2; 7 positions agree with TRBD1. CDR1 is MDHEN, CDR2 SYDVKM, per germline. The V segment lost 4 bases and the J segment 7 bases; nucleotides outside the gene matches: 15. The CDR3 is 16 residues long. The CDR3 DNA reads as TGTGCCAGCAGTTCCCCCCTCGGGACAGCACGGGCTGGCTACACCTTC. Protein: CASSSPLGTARAGYTF.

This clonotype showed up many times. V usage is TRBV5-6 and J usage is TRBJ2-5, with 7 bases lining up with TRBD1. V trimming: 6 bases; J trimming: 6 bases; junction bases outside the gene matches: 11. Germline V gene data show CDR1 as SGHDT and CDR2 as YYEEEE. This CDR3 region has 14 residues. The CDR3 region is CASMPDYRGKTQYF. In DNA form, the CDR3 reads TGTGCCAGCATGCCCGATTACAGGGGAAAGACCCAGTACTTC.

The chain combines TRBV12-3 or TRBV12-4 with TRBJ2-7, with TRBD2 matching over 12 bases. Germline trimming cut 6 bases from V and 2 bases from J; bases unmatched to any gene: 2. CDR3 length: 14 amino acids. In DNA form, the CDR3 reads TGTGCCAGCAGGGCTAGCGGGAGGGCCTACGAGCAGTACTTC. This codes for CASRASGRAYEQYF.

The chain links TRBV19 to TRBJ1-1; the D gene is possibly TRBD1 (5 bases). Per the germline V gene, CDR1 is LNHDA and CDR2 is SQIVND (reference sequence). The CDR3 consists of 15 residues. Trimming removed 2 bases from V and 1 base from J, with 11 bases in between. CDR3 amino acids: CASSIYGATNTEAFF. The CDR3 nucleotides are TGTGCCAGTAGTATATACGGGGCTACGAACACTGAAGCTTTCTTT.

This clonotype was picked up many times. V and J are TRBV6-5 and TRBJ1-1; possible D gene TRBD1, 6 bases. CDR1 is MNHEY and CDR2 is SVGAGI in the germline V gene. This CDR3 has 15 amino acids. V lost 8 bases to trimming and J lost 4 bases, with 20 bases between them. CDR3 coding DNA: TGTGCCAGCGGGTCAGACAGGCTTAGAGTCACTGAAGCTTTCTTT. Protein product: CASGSDRLRVTEAFF.

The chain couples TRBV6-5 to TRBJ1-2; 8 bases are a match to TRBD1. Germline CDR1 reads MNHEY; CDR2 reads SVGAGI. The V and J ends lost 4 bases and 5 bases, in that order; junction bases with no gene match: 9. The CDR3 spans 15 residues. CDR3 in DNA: TGTGCCAGCAGTTCGCCGGGACAGGCGAGGTATGGCTACACCTTC. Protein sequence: CASSSPGQARYGYTF.